Below, one T cell receptor (beta chain) is given with its context. This entry is derived from a study of T cell changes during pregnancy in multiple sclerosis. Some clones are missing from TCRdb's copy, which holds only in-frame ones; the method was immunoSEQ multiplex PCR. The table records about 40,000 clones, 80% to 90% of them present only once. The clonotype was recovered from a female donor with multiple sclerosis, enrolled in a pregnancy study. The specimen was CD4+ T cells from peripheral blood mononuclear cells, collected in the first trimester of pregnancy.

CDR3 sequence reads: CAISDAEETQYF. The CDR3 DNA is TGTGCCATCAGTGATGCGGAAGAGACCCAGTACTTC. This chain links TRBV10-3 with TRBJ2-5; D gene unclear. The germline V gene has CDR1 ENHRY and CDR2 SYGVKD. V lost 3 bases and J 3 bases, leaving 5 bases between the germline ends. The CDR3 spans 12 residues.